Following are 15 T cell receptor beta chains from one sample sequenced in a study of shared clonotypes between healthy human individuals. Measured with immunoSEQ multiplex PCR; TCRdb has only the in-frame clones, and not every one. Of over a million clones detected, around three quarters appear once; the ten largest clones hold 0.6% to 0.75%. The specimen was memory CD4+ T cells from PBMCs. The subset: CD45RA-negative fraction. Receptors were obtained from a man between 18 and 29 years old in good health. Some clones in this sample may be carry-over from other donors' samples.

The rearrangement joins TRBV14 to TRBJ2-7; 7 bases match TRBD2. CDR1 and CDR2 (germline): SGHDN, FVKESK. Trimming took 1 base from V and 0 from J; bases not matched to a gene: 9. There are 17 residues in the CDR3. CDR3 sequence (DNA): TGTGCCAGCAGCCAAGGGGGCCTAGCGGCGAGCTCCTACGAGCAGTACTTC. Encoded protein: CASSQGGLAASSYEQYF. The variable domain in full, with the rest retrieved from reference TRBV14 and TRBJ2-7, is EAGVTQFPSHSVIEKGQTVTLRCDPISGHDNLYWYRRVMGKEIKFLLHFVKESKQDESGMPNNRFLAERTGGTYSTLKVQPAELEDSGVYFCASSQGGLAASSYEQYFGPGTRLTVT.

This clone turned up a few times. The V and J genes are TRBV19 and TRBJ1-5; no firm D call. Germline lookup yields CDR1 LNHDA and CDR2 SQIVND (reference sequence). The CDR3 sequence is 15 residues long. V shed 5 bases and J shed 3 bases, with 14 bases lying between them. CDR3 in DNA: TGTGCCAGTAGTTCCGCGGGGAAATACAATCAGCCCCAGCATTTT. Its translation is CASSSAGKYNQPQHF.

The chain joins TRBV2 to TRBJ1-2, with 8 positions matching TRBD1. Germline CDR1 is SNHLY and CDR2 is FYNNEI. J gave up 6 bases and V 6 bases, and 9 bases lay outside the gene matches. The CDR3 is 14 residues long. The CDR3 coding sequence is TGTGCCAGCAGCCGGACAGGGTCAAGCAATGGCTACACCTTC. The encoded protein is CASSRTGSSNGYTF.

The V and J genes are TRBV2 and TRBJ2-1; 7 bases are shared with TRBD2. The length of the CDR3 is 13 residues. Germline V gene lookup returns CDR1 SNHLY and CDR2 FYNNEI. With 5 bases clipped from V and 5 bases from J, the junction kept 3 bases outside the gene matches. This CDR3 reads CASSRAGNNEQFF. The CDR3 nucleotides are TGTGCCAGCAGTAGAGCGGGGAACAATGAGCAGTTCTTC.

The J gene is TRBJ2-5, the V gene TRBV30; TRBD2 agrees at 8 bases. V gave up 6 bases and J gave up 5 bases; unmatched junction bases: 14. The CDR3 has 15 amino acids. Per germline, CDR1 GTSNPN and CDR2 SVGIG (reference sequence). DNA of the CDR3: TGTGCCTGCGACACAGGAGCGGGAGTCGCGGAGACCCAGTACTTC. Translating it yields CACDTGAGVAETQYF.

This clone was found many times. J is TRBJ2-7 and V is TRBV7-3, with 8 bases matching TRBD1. Germline CDR1 and CDR2: SGHTA and FQGTGA. This CDR3 spans 15 amino acids. The junction had 10 bases not matched to a gene; V was cut back by 1 base and J by 8 bases. DNA of the CDR3: TGTGCCAGCAGCTTAATGGGACAGGAGGGGACGAAGCAGTACTTC. This encodes CASSLMGQEGTKQYF.

CDR3 sequence reads: CASTPTGREYSNQPQHF. Here the CDR3 DNA reads TGCGCCAGCACCCCAACGGGGAGGGAATATAGCAATCAGCCCCAGCATTTT. V usage is TRBV10-2 and J usage is TRBJ1-5; D remains unclear. Germline V gene lookup returns CDR1 WSHSY and CDR2 SAAADI. Trimming took 7 bases from V and 0 from J, leaving 19 bases between them. The CDR3 loop spans 17 amino acids.

In its sample, this clone was seen many times. This same CDR3 is encoded by further DNA sequences in the sample. V gene TRBV29-1 combines with J gene TRBJ2-3, with 8 bases fitting TRBD1. V was clipped by 3 bases and J by 1 base; unmatched bases: 3. CDR1 is SQVTM, CDR2 ANQGSEA, per germline. CDR3 length equals 14 residues. CDR3 protein: CSVDRGLGTDTQYF. CDR3 nucleotide sequence: TGCAGCGTTGACAGGGGGCTCGGCACAGATACGCAGTATTTT.

The genes are TRBV6-6 and TRBJ2-7; TRBD2 agrees at 10 bases. There are 14 residues in the CDR3. Germline values: CDR1 MNHNY, CDR2 SVGAGI (reference sequence). The V and J ends lost 4 bases and 5 bases, in that order; junction bases with no gene match: 5. The CDR3 sequence: CASSLQLAGDEQYF. The CDR3 bases are TGTGCCAGCAGTTTACAGCTAGCGGGAGACGAGCAGTACTTC.

The chain has TRBV7-3 and TRBJ2-1; 12 nucleotides agree with TRBD2. Germline CDR1 and CDR2: SGHTA and FQGTGA. V was clipped by 5 bases and J by 7 bases; unmatched bases: 9. This CDR3 comprises 16 residues. CDR3 loop: CASSPLLAGGWNEQFF. The CDR3, as DNA: TGTGCCAGCAGCCCACTACTAGCGGGAGGCTGGAATGAGCAGTTCTTC.

There are a few counts of this clone. The CDR3 sequence is CASSLTGPETQYF. Written as DNA, the CDR3 is TGTGCCAGCAGCTTAACCGGCCCAGAGACCCAGTACTTC. This chain uses TRBV7-9 with TRBJ2-5; no clear D gene. Trimming pared 2 bases from V and 4 bases from J, leaving 8 bases between. Germline V CDR1 and CDR2: SEHNR, FQNEAQ (reference sequence). There are 13 residues in the CDR3.

The chain is built from TRBV18 and TRBJ2-7, with D possibly being TRBD1 (5 bases). V was clipped by 5 bases and J by 6 bases, with 17 bases between them. The CDR3 loop spans 14 amino acids. The V gene's germline CDR1 is KGHSH and CDR2 LQKENI. The CDR3 protein is CASSSGASPSEQYF. Written as DNA, the CDR3 is TGTGCCAGCTCAAGTGGGGCATCCCCTTCCGAGCAGTACTTC.

The table lists this clone with a count of one. The chain couples TRBV4-1 to TRBJ1-5; D is uncertain. V lost 1 base and J lost 1, with 11 bases in between. The V gene's germline CDR1 is MGHRA and CDR2 YSYEKL. CDR3 size: 16 residues. The CDR3 DNA reads as TGCGCCAGCAGCCAAGGGGTAGGGATAAGCAATCAGCCCCAGCATTTT. This encodes CASSQGVGISNQPQHF.

This clone was seen a single time. This chain connects TRBV30 to TRBJ1-3; D remains ambiguous. V was shortened by 5 bases and J by 0 bases, with 5 bases between the two germline ends. The CDR3 runs 12 residues. Germline loops: CDR1 GTSNPN, CDR2 SVGIG (reference sequence). The CDR3 sequence: CAWAFSGNTIYF. The CDR3 nucleotides are TGTGCCTGGGCCTTCTCTGGAAACACCATATATTTT.

Worth noting for this clone: Other DNA sequences from this sample encode an identical CDR3 as well. The chain uses TRBV9 and TRBJ2-5; no firm D call. The CDR3 is 14 amino acids. V was cut by 0 bases and J by 2 bases, with 8 bases left in between. Germline CDR1 SGDLS, CDR2 YYNGEE. CDR3: CASSVGRAQETQYF. CDR3 bases: TGTGCCAGCAGCGTAGGGCGAGCGCAAGAGACCCAGTACTTC.